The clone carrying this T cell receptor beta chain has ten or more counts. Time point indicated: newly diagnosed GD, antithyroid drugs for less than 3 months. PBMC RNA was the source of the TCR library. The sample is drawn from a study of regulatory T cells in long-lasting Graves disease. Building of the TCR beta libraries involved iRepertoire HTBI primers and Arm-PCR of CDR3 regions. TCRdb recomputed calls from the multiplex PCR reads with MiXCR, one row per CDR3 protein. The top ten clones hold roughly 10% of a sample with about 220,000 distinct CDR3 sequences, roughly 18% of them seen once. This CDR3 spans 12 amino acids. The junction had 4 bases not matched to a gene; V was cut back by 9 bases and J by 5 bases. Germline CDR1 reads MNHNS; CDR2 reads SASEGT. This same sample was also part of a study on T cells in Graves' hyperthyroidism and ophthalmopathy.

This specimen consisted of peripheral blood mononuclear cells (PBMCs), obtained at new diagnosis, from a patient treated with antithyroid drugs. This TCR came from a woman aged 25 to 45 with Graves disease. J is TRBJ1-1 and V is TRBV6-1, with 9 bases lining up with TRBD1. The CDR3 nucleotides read TGTGCCAGTAACAGGGGGCAGACTGAAGCTTTCTTT. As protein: CASNRGQTEAFF.